Presented here are 10 T cell receptor beta chains from one specimen sequenced in a study of shared T cell receptors in the human thymus. This table comes from immunoSEQ multiplex PCR, and its TCRdb copy is limited to in-frame clones, with some not included. Counted here are some 700,000 clones, approximately 88% occurring once; the ten biggest clones make up about 0.01%. In addition, the sample was reused for a study of human thymus T cells.

Sequences were obtained from thymocytes. Receptors originate from a boy under two years old with a congenital heart defect.

This clone occurred once. The chain combines TRBV25-1 with TRBJ2-5, with D perhaps TRBD1 (7 bases). Germline V gene sequence: CDR1 MGHDK, CDR2 SYGVNS. V was pared by 7 bases and J by 0 bases, with 18 bases between. CDR3 length: 16 amino acids. CDR3 nucleotides: TGTGCCAGCATAGGGGGCGGCGGGAATCACCAAGAGACCCAGTACTTC. The encoded protein is CASIGGGGNHQETQYF.

The rearrangement uses TRBV4-1 and TRBJ2-5; 11 bases line up with TRBD2. The CDR3 extends over 20 amino acids. Losses at the gene ends were 4 bases for V and 0 bases for J; bases not matched to a gene: 16. CDR1 MGHRA and CDR2 YSYEKL come from the germline V gene. The CDR3 is CASSPRLGLADLLYQETQYF. CDR3 sequence (DNA): TGCGCCAGCAGCCCCCGCTTGGGACTAGCGGACTTATTGTACCAAGAGACCCAGTACTTC.

CDR3 sequence: CASAERGHSNQPQHF. In DNA form, the CDR3 reads TGTGCTAGTGCCGAGAGGGGACATAGCAATCAGCCCCAGCATTTT. The chain combines TRBV12-5 with TRBJ1-5, with D perhaps matching TRBD1 (6 bases). CDR1 and CDR2 (germline): LGHNT, FRNRAP. The V end lost 7 bases, the J end lost 0 bases, and 13 bases lay between the germline ends. The CDR3 loop spans 15 amino acids. The full variable domain, with the rest looked up from reference TRBV12-5 and TRBJ1-5, is DARVTQTPRHKVTEMGQEVTMRCQPILGHNTVFWYRQTMMQGLELLAYFRNRAPLDDSGMPKDRFSAEMPDATLATLKIQPSEPRDSAVYFCASAERGHSNQPQHFGDGTRLSIL.

The chain links TRBV6-9 to TRBJ2-4; perhaps TRBD2 as D (6 bases). Germline-derived CDR1 and CDR2 are MNHGY and SVAAGI. V lost 1 base and J 0 bases, leaving 13 bases between the germline ends. This CDR3 comprises 17 residues. The CDR3 sequence is CASSYYGRKRAKNIQYF. The CDR3 DNA follows: TGTGCCAGCAGTTATTACGGGAGAAAGAGAGCCAAAAACATTCAGTACTTC.

V and J are TRBV7-6 and TRBJ2-1; D gene ambiguous. This CDR3 has 16 residues. Germline lookup yields CDR1 SGHVS and CDR2 FNYEAQ. Trimming removed 1 base at V and 6 bases at J, with 16 bases between. The CDR3 region has the DNA TGTGCCAGCAGCTTAGTTCCCCCGACTGGAGCCAATGAGCAGTTCTTC. It yields the protein CASSLVPPTGANEQFF. The full variable domain, with the rest looked up from reference TRBV7-6 and TRBJ2-1, is GAGVSQSPRYKVTKRGQDVALRCDPISGHVSLYWYRQALGQGPEFLTYFNYEAQQDKSGLPNDRFSAERPEGSISTLTIQRTEQRDSAMYRCASSLVPPTGANEQFFGPGTRLTVL.

This chain's CDR3 is CASSAETAASGYTF. CDR3 coding DNA: TGTGCCAGCAGCGCCGAGACAGCCGCGAGTGGCTACACCTTC. This chain connects TRBV5-8 to TRBJ1-2; D is perhaps TRBD1 (5 bases). V was clipped by 4 bases and J by 7 bases, with 17 bases between them. CDR1 SGHTS and CDR2 YDEGEE come from the germline V gene. The length of the CDR3 is 14 residues.

V gene TRBV4-2 combines with J gene TRBJ2-6; TRBD2 is a possible D gene (6 bases). The CDR3 sequence is 18 residues long. Germline loops: CDR1 LGHNA, CDR2 YNFKEQ. With 8 bases removed from V and 0 bases from J, the gap between germline ends came to 20 bases. The CDR3 here is CASAGGTGRYSGANVLTF. The CDR3 DNA reads TGTGCCAGCGCCGGGGGAACAGGACGCTACTCTGGGGCCAACGTCCTGACTTTC.

The rearrangement joins TRBV6-5 to TRBJ2-5; 8 bases line up with TRBD2. CDR1 is MNHEY and CDR2 is SVGAGI in the germline V gene. Germline trimming cut 2 bases from V and 4 bases from J; bases unmatched to any gene: 3. This CDR3 comprises 14 residues. Here the CDR3 DNA reads TGTGCCAGCAGTTACCGTCTAGCGGGAGAGACCCAGTACTTC. It codes for CASSYRLAGETQYF.

The V gene is TRBV6-1, the J gene TRBJ2-7, with 7 nucleotides matching TRBD2. The trim removed 5 bases at V and 5 bases at J, leaving 9 bases unmatched. CDR1 and CDR2 from the germline V gene are MNHNS and SASEGT. The CDR3 runs to 14 residues. The DNA for the CDR3 is TGTGCCAGCAGTCCGGGACTATCCTGGGACGAGCAGTACTTC. This gives the protein CASSPGLSWDEQYF.

V usage is TRBV18 and J usage is TRBJ2-7, with TRBD1 matching over 10 bases. This CDR3 region has 16 residues. Germline trimming cut 4 bases from V and 2 bases from J; bases unmatched to any gene: 8. CDR1 and CDR2 (germline): KGHSH, LQKENI. The CDR3 loop reads CASSLGQGEKTYEQYF. The CDR3 bases are TGTGCCAGCTCACTTGGACAGGGGGAAAAGACCTACGAGCAGTACTTC.